The clone carrying this T cell receptor (beta chain) was recorded a few times. The antigen remains unidentified. These data belong to a study of identical twins. Study-wide points: Twins' surplus sharing was weaker for beta out-of-frame sequences. Not following the same donors, the study drew its conclusions from cross-sectional statistical analysis. Carriage of fewer insertions was seen in abundant cord blood beta clonotypes, whereas memory repertoires showed none. Monozygotic twin pairs showed more out-of-frame TCR alpha sharing than models estimated.

TCRdb reprocessed the 5' RACE reads with MiXCR, giving one entry per CDR3 protein. The sample shows 1,800,000 or so distinct CDR3 sequences, about 31% of them seen only once. The length of the CDR3 is 14 residues. V shed 4 bases and J 8 bases; nucleotides not matched to a gene: 6. Germline V gives CDR1 SGHRS, CDR2 YFSETQ. Sequenced material: cord blood. This receptor was obtained from a newborn girl in good health. The J gene is TRBJ1-4, the V gene TRBV5-1; 9 nucleotides line up with TRBD1. The CDR3 DNA reads as TGCGCCAGCAGCGGAGGGACAGGGTCGGAAAAACTGTTTTTT. Protein: CASSGGTGSEKLFF.